Detailed here is one T cell receptor (beta chain). The data were obtained in a study of T cell changes during pregnancy in multiple sclerosis. The CDR3 loop spans 17 amino acids. The V and J ends lost 0 bases and 0 bases, in that order; junction bases with no gene match: 6. CDR1 is SGHVS and CDR2 is FQNEAQ in the germline V gene. Generated by immunoSEQ multiplex PCR, the TCRdb table keeps only in-frame clones and is missing some. The data contain about 89,000 clones, around 94% of them singletons. The chain carries TRBV7-8 and TRBJ2-7; 9 positions agree with TRBD1. The input for sequencing was peripheral blood, taken in the third trimester of pregnancy. This receptor was obtained from a female donor with multiple sclerosis, enrolled in a pregnancy study. DNA for the CDR3: TGTGCCAGCAGCTTAGCCACAGGGGGCTGGGCCTCCTACGAGCAGTACTTC. Residues: CASSLATGGWASYEQYF.